This T cell receptor (beta chain) was profiled in a study of blood T cell repertoires in COVID-19. Study-wide background: The origin of the acute and convalescent COVID-19 samples was the United States, Italy and Spain. PBMCs, B-cell-depleted T cells, or T cells provided the cDNA or gDNA that made up the material.

CDR3 size: 15 residues. Trimming shortened V by 5 bases and J by 0 bases, and 11 bases separated the two germline ends. The germline V gene encodes CDR1 SGHTA and CDR2 FQGNSA. In the study's own analysis: Scientists estimated how many nucleated cells there were by amplifying reference gene primers. The method was immunoSEQ multiplex PCR; TCRdb's version includes in-frame clones alone and lacks a portion of them. For V, J and clone size, that table is used; D and trimming come from the DNA. In the table there are about 52,000 clones, nearly 90% of which are singletons. This clonotype was obtained from an elderly man with active or convalescent COVID-19. Sequenced: peripheral blood. V usage is TRBV7-2 and J usage is TRBJ2-1; D might be TRBD2 (5 bases). CDR3 DNA: TGTGCCAGCAGCCCTGGACTGCTCTCCTACAATGAGCAGTTCTTC. This encodes CASSPGLLSYNEQFF.